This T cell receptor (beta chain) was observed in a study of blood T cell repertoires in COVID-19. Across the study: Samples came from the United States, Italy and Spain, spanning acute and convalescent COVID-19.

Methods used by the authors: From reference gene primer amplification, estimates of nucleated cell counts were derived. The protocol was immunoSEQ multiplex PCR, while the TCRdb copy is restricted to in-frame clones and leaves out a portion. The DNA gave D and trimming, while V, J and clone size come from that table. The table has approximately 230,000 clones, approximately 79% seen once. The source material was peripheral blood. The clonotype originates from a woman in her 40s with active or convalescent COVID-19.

Written as DNA, the CDR3 is TGTGCCAGCACGAGGATTCGAGGCGACACTGAAGCTTTCTTT. Translated, it gives CASTRIRGDTEAFF. V is TRBV6-5 and J is TRBJ1-1; D uncertain. CDR1 MNHEY and CDR2 SVGAGI come from the germline V gene. The CDR3 runs to 14 residues. V lost 7 bases and J lost 3, with 15 bases in between.